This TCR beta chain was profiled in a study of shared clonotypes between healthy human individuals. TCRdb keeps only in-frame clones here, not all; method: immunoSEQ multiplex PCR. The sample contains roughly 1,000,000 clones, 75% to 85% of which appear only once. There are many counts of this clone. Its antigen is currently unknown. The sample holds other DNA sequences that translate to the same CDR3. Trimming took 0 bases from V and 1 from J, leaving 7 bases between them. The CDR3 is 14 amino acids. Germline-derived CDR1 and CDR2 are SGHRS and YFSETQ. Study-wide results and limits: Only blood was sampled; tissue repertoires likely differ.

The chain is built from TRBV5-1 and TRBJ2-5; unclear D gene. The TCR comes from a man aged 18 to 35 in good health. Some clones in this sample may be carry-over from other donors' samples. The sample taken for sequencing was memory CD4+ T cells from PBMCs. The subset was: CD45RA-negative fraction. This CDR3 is CASSLGASQETQYF. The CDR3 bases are TGCGCCAGCAGCTTGGGGGCCAGCCAAGAGACCCAGTACTTC.